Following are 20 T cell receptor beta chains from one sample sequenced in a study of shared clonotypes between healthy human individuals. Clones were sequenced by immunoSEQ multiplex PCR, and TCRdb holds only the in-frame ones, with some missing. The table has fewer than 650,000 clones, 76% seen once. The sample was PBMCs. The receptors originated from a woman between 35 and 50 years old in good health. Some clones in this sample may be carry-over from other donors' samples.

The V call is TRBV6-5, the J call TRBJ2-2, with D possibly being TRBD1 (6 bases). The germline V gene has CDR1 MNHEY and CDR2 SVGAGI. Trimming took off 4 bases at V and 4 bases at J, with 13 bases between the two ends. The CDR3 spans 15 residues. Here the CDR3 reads CASSFGQPGTGELFF. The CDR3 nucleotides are TGTGCCAGCAGTTTCGGACAGCCAGGCACCGGGGAGCTGTTTTTT.

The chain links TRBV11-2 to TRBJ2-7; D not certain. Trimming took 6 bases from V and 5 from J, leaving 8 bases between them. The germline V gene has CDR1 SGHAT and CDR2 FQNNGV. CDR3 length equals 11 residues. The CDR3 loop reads CASSRTNEQYF. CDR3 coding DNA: TGTGCCAGCAGTCGAACAAACGAGCAGTACTTC.

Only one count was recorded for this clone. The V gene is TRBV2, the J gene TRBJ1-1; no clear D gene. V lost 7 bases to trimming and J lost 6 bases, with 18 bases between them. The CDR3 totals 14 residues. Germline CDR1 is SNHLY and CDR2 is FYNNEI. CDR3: CASTPSLNGAEAFF. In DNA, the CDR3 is TGTGCCAGCACTCCGTCCCTAAATGGTGCTGAAGCTTTCTTT.

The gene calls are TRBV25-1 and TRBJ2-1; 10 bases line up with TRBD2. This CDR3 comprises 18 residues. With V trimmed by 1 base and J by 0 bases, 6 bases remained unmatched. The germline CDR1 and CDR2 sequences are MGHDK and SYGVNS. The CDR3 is CASSELGLAEPSYNEQFF. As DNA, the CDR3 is TGTGCCAGCAGTGAATTAGGACTAGCGGAGCCCTCCTACAATGAGCAGTTCTTC.

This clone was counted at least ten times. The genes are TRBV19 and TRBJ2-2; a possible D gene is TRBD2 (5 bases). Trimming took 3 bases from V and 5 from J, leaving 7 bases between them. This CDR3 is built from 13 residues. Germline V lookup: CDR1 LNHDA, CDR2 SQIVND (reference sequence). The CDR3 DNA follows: TGTGCCAGTAGTATGAGAGGGACCGGGGAGCTGTTTTTT. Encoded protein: CASSMRGTGELFF.

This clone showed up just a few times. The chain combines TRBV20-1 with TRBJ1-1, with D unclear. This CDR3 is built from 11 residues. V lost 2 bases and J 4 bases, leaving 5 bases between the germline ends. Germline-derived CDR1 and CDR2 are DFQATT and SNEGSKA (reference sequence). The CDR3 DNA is TGCAGTGCTAGATCCCGCACTGAAGCTTTCTTT. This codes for CSARSRTEAFF.

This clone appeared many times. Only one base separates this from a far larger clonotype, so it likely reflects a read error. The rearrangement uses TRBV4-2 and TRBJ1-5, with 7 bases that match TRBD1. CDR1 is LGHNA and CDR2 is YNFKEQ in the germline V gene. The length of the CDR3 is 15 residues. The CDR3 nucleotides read TGTGCCGGCAGCCAAGATGAGGGGGCTCATCAGCCCCAGCATTTT. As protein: CAGSQDEGAHQPQHF.

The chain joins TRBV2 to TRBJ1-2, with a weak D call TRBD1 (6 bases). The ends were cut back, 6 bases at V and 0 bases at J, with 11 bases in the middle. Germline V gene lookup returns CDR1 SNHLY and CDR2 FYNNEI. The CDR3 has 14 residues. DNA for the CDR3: TGTGCCAGCAGAGGGGGAGGGGCTAACTATGGCTACACCTTC. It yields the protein CASRGGGANYGYTF.

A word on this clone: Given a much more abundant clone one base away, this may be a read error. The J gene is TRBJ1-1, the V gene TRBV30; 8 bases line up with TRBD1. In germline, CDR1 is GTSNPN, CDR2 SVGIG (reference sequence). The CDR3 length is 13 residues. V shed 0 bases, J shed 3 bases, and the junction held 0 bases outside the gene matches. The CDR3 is CAWSVQGDTEAFF. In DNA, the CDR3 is TGTGCCTGGAGTGTACAGGGGGACACTGAAGCTTTCTTT.

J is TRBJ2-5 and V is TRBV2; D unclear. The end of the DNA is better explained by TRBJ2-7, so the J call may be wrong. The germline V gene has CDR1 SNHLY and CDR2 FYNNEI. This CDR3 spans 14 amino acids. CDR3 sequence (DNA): TGTGCCAGCAGGGCCACAGCAAACTCCTACGAGCAGTACTTC. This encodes CASRATANSYEQYF.

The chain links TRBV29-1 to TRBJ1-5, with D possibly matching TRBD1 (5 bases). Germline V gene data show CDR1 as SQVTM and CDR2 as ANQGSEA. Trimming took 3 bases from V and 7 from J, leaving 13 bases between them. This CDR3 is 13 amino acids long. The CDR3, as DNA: TGCAGCGTTGAGGGACCTAAGGGACAGCCCCAGCATTTT. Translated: CSVEGPKGQPQHF.

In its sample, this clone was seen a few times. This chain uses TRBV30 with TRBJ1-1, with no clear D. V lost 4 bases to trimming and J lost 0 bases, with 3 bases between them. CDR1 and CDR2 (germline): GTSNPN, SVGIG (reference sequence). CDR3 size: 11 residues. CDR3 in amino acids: CAWKVNTEAFF. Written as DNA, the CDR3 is TGTGCCTGGAAAGTGAACACTGAAGCTTTCTTT.

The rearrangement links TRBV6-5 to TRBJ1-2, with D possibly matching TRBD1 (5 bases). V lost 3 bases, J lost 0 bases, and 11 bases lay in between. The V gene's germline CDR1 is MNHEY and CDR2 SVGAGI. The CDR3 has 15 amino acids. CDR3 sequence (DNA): TGTGCCAGCAGTTATGGCGACAGAGCTAACTATGGCTACACCTTC. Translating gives CASSYGDRANYGYTF.

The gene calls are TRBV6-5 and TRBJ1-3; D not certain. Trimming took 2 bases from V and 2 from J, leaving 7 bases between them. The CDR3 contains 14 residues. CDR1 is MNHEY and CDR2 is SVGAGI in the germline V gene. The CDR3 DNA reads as TGTGCCAGCAGTTACGATTGGACTGGAAACACCATATATTTT. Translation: CASSYDWTGNTIYF.

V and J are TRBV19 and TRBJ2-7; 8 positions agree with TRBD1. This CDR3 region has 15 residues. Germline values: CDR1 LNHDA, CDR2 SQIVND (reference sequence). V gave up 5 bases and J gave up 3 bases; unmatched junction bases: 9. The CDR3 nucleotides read TGTGCCAGTAGTCAACAGGGGGGAGCTGACTACGAGCAGTACTTC. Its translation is CASSQQGGADYEQYF.

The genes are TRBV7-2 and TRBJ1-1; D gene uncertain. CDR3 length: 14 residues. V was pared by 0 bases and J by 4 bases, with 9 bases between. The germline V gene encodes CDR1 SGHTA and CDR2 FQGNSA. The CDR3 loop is CASSLAMSRTEAFF. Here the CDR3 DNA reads TGTGCCAGCAGCTTAGCTATGTCGCGCACTGAAGCTTTCTTT.

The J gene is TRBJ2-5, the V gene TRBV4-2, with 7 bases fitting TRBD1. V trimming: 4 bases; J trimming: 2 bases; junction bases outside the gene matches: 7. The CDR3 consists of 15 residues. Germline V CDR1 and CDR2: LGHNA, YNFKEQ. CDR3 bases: TGTGCCAGCAGCCCCCTGGGACAGACACAAGAGACCCAGTACTTC. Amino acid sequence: CASSPLGQTQETQYF.

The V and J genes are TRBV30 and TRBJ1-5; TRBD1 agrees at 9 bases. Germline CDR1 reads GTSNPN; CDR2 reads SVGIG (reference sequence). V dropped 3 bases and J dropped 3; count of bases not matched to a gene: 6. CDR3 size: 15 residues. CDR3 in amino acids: CAWSWRTGANQPQHF. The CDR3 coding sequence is TGTGCCTGGAGCTGGAGGACAGGGGCCAATCAGCCCCAGCATTTT.

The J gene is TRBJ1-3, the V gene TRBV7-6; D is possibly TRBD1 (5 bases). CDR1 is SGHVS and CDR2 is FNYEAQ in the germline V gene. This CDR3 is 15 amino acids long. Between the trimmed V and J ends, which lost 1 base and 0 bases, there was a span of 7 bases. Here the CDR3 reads CASSLGRGSGNTIYF. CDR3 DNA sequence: TGTGCCAGCAGCTTAGGAAGGGGCTCTGGAAACACCATATATTTT. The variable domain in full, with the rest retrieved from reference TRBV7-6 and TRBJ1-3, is GAGVSQSPRYKVTKRGQDVALRCDPISGHVSLYWYRQALGQGPEFLTYFNYEAQQDKSGLPNDRFSAERPEGSISTLTIQRTEQRDSAMYRCASSLGRGSGNTIYFGEGSWLTVV.

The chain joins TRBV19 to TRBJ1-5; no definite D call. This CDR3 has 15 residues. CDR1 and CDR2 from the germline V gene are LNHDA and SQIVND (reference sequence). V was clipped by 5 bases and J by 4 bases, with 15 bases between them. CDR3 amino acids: CASSLVRGNNQPQHF. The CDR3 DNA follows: TGTGCCAGTAGTTTGGTTCGGGGTAATAATCAGCCCCAGCATTTT. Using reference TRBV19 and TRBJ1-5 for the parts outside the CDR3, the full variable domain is DGGITQSPKYLFRKEGQNVTLSCEQNLNHDAMYWYRQDPGQGLRLIYYSQIVNDFQKGDIAEGYSVSREKKESFPLTVTSAQKNPTAFYLCASSLVRGNNQPQHFGDGTRLSIL.